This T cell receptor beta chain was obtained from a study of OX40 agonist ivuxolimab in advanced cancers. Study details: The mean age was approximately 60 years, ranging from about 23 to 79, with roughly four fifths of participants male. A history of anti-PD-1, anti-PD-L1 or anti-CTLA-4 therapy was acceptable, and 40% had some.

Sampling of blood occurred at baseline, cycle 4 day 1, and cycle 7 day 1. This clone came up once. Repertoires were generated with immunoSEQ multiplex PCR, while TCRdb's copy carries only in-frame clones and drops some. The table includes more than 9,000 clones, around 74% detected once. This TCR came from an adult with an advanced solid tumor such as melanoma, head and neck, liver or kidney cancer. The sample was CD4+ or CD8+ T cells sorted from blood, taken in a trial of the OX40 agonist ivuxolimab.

As DNA, the CDR3 is TGTGCCAGCAGTGAAGCTACTTTGTTAACCTATGGCTACACCTTC. Protein: CASSEATLLTYGYTF. The chain links TRBV6-1 to TRBJ1-2; D not resolved. In germline, CDR1 is MNHNS, CDR2 SASEGT. V was shortened by 0 bases and J by 4 bases, with 12 bases between the two germline ends. This CDR3 is 15 amino acids long.